This is a list of T cell receptor beta chains from one sample in a study of cytomegalovirus exposure and HLA in healthy donors. Libraries were prepared by immunoSEQ multiplex PCR; TCRdb keeps only in-frame clonotypes and omits some of them. The repertoire consists of 95,000 to 150,000 clones, with around 86% occurring once and the leading ten covering roughly 2%. Specimen: PBMCs. These receptor sequences come from a young woman in good health and CMV-seronegative. Each CDR3 is given with its conserved first and last residue. The order of the fields is J gene, V gene, CDR3 protein.

TRBJ2-2	TRBV5-1	CASSGSSGNLGGELFF
TRBJ2-3	TRBV2	CASSIEAGLAVKGDTQYF
TRBJ1-1	TRBV19	CASSRTGGMNTEAFF
TRBJ1-1	TRBV29-1	CSVTGTAVTEAFF
TRBJ2-7	TRBV27	CASSLAPAGGTYEQYF
TRBJ2-7	TRBV4-2	CASSQDLAADSYEQYF
TRBJ1-5	TRBV7-8	CASSLVGTGYSNQPQHF
TRBJ2-7	TRBV9	CASSPGTGIEQYF
TRBJ2-7	TRBV11-2	CASSQLSIRLVNSEQYF
TRBJ2-2	TRBV15	CATSRPGLAGEGELFF
TRBJ1-1	TRBV4-2	CASSQALGQAMNTEAFF
TRBJ1-1	TRBV6-1	CAGEEGGAMNTEAFF
TRBJ2-7	TRBV7-2	CASSLGSGGSTEQYF
TRBJ1-1	TRBV5-1	CASSLDAGNTEAFF
TRBJ2-1	TRBV6-5	CASSLAGRGYNEQFF
TRBJ2-7	TRBV27	CASSPGTRTTEQYF
TRBJ1-2	TRBV11-2	CASSSFTNYGYTF
TRBJ2-1	TRBV28	CASSFWGGRGEQFF
TRBJ2-3	TRBV5-1	CASTKREGTDTQYF
TRBJ1-6	TRBV2	CASSARSSYNSPLHF
TRBJ2-2	TRBV6-5	CASSYRDRRYTGELFF
TRBJ1-3	TRBV10-3	CAISEWDDRGSSGNTIYF
TRBJ2-1	TRBV6-5	CASSYDSPSYNEQFF
TRBJ1-4	TRBV6-6	CASSPHEGTEKLFF
TRBJ2-1	TRBV19	CASSLWGQGSYNEQFF
TRBJ2-7	TRBV7-3	CASSLASGSYEQYF
TRBJ2-3	TRBV5-1	CASSRQGGLAGEDTQYF
TRBJ1-5	TRBV15	CATSRGTRAGDNQPQHF
TRBJ1-1	TRBV28	CASSSYRGGTEAFF
TRBJ1-3	TRBV5-1	CASRLGGQNTIYF
TRBJ2-4	TRBV7-2	CASSLGGGGNIQYF